Sequencing of this T cell receptor (beta chain) was carried out in a study of T cell repertoires in cytomegalovirus infection. Whole-study context: Shared public TCR beta signatures pointed to both CMV infection and a matching HLA type. Overall study results and limits: HLA-C-restricted CMV-specific TCR beta clonotypes prevailed in the ex vivo response.

Each CDR3 protein is one row after TCRdb ran MiXCR on the reads. The sample includes around 100,000 distinct CDR3 sequences, under 45% of them seen just once. This clonotype has just one count. The antigen remains unidentified. The V gene lost 3 bases and the J gene lost 8 bases, with 17 bases spanning the gap. Per the germline V gene, CDR1 is LNHDA and CDR2 is SQIVND (reference sequence). The length of the CDR3 is 15 residues. This chain joins TRBV19 and TRBJ2-1; D unclear. The sample here was CD8+ T cells from cultured PBMCs, taken from culture after CMV antigen stimulation. The TCR originated in a human donor in good health (CMV status not recorded). Some clones in this sample may be carry-over from other donors' samples. CDR3 loop: CASSIQTFGHDEQFF. The CDR3 DNA is TGTGCCAGTAGTATCCAGACGTTCGGCCACGATGAGCAGTTCTTC.